This TCR beta chain stems from a study of blood T cell repertoires in COVID-19. Per the germline V gene, CDR1 is KGHDR and CDR2 is SFDVKD. The ends were cut back, 5 bases at V and 7 bases at J, with 11 bases in the middle. CDR3 length equals 13 residues. Assay: immunoSEQ multiplex PCR; the TCRdb copy retains only in-frame clones and omits some. The data hold 400,000 or so clones, with 89% observed a single time. V is TRBV24-1 and J is TRBJ1-5; D might be TRBD1 (6 bases). The receptor's source is a woman between 40 and 50 years old with COVID-19, enrolled during active disease. What was sequenced was peripheral blood. CDR3 coding DNA: TGTGCCACCAGTGGTGGGGGCGGACAGCCCCAGCATTTT. Its translation is CATSGGGGQPQHF.